This section outlines one T cell receptor (beta chain) sequence together with its context. The antigen remains undetermined. United States facilities provided treatment to all participants with HIV. Germline CDR1 and CDR2: MNHNS and SASEGT. The CDR3 sequence is 15 residues long. V dropped 3 bases and J dropped 2 bases, with 14 bases sitting between them. The assay used was immunoSEQ (version v3.0), run at survey level. Per sample, sequencing targeted 40,000-50,000 T-cell genomes. Method: immunoSEQ multiplex PCR; TCRdb's copy keeps in-frame clones and lacks some. The table lists about 15,000 clones, approximately 80% of them singletons. The sample originates from a study of long-term antiretroviral therapy in people with HIV. General study findings and limits: The clones with expansion before ART were dominant in the repertoire at all time points. HIV repertoires had narrower CDR3 length ranges than controls.

This chain connects TRBV6-1 to TRBJ2-7; no clear D gene. The sequence came from a man aged 40-50 years with HIV. The starting material was unsorted PBMCs, obtained just before starting antiretroviral therapy. CDR3 sequence (DNA): TGTGCCAGCAGTGATCTGGACCGCCTTACCTACGAGCAGTACTTC. It codes for CASSDLDRLTYEQYF.